This T cell receptor (beta chain) derives from a study of blood T cells in healthy people across ages. Sample-barcoded 5' priming and a J-beta primer mix drove a second PCR of about 6 to 11 cycles. Per-sample output comprised a minimum of 2.5 million paired-end reads containing CDR3. In TCRdb, the 5' RACE reads were re-called with MiXCR into one record per CDR3 protein. Of about 1,500,000 distinct CDR3 sequences in the sample, roughly 30% were seen once. Every sample yielded at least 7 million isolated PBMCs. Total RNA extracted from each sample amounted to at least 6 micrograms. The germline CDR1 and CDR2 sequences are MGHRA and YSYEKL. The ends were cut back, 1 base at V and 2 bases at J, with 8 bases in the middle. The length of the CDR3 is 14 residues.

V and J are TRBV4-1 and TRBJ1-2; no firm D call. Sequenced sample: blood. This clonotype originated in a woman between 25 and 40 years old in good health. The CDR3 DNA reads as TGCGCCAGCAGCCAAGGGACGCGGAACTATGGCTACACCTTC. As protein: CASSQGTRNYGYTF.